This record covers a single T cell receptor (beta chain). The sample belongs to a study of shared T cell receptors in the human thymus. Assay used: immunoSEQ multiplex PCR; TCRdb lists only in-frame clones, some missing. The table lists over 350,000 clones, 85% to 95% of them singletons. CDR1 and CDR2 (germline): MGHDK, SYGVNS. V dropped 4 bases and J dropped 6 bases, with 4 bases sitting between them. The CDR3 sequence is 11 residues long. The sequenced material came from thymocytes. The sequence was obtained from a human donor. V gene TRBV25-1 combines with J gene TRBJ2-1; D ambiguous. In nucleotides, the CDR3 is TGTGCCAGCAGTGCTGGCAATGAGCAGTTCTTC. It specifies CASSAGNEQFF.